This T cell receptor beta chain originates from a study of blood T cell repertoires in COVID-19. The V and J ends lost 0 bases and 0 bases, in that order; junction bases with no gene match: 4. Germline lookup yields CDR1 SGHDT and CDR2 YYEEEE. The CDR3 spans 16 residues. Profiled with immunoSEQ multiplex PCR; TCRdb holds only in-frame clones, not every one. The sample holds roughly 200,000 clones, more than 75% seen once. The chain carries TRBV5-6 and TRBJ2-5; 8 bases are shared with TRBD1. The source is a person between 70 and 80 years old with COVID-19, enrolled during active disease. The source material was peripheral blood. The CDR3 spells CASSLETGAYQETQYF. The DNA for the CDR3 is TGTGCCAGCAGCTTGGAGACAGGGGCGTACCAAGAGACCCAGTACTTC.